This TCR beta chain was captured by sequencing in a study of blood T cell repertoires in COVID-19. As for the study in general: The United States, Italy and Spain supplied acute and convalescent COVID-19 samples. T cells, B-cell-depleted T cells, or PBMCs supplied cDNA or gDNA.

In the authors' workflow: Amplified reference gene primers provided the basis for estimating nucleated cell counts. TCRdb's copy holds only in-frame clones and misses some; the assay was immunoSEQ multiplex PCR. Clone size and V and J calls were adopted from that table, with D and trimming inferred from the DNA. This sample has about 180,000 clones, with roughly 82% found just once. The CDR3 loop spans 16 amino acids. The germline gives CDR1 MNHEY, CDR2 SMNVEV (reference sequence). Trimming pared 7 bases from V and 7 bases from J, leaving 20 bases between. This receptor was obtained from a woman in her 70s with acute or convalescent COVID-19. The chain uses TRBV27 and TRBJ1-6; the D gene is possibly TRBD1 (5 bases). The sequenced material came from peripheral blood. The CDR3 DNA reads as TGTGCCAGCACTCTTAGGGGCAGAGGAGGGAATTCACCCCTCCACTTT. Translating gives CASTLRGRGGNSPLHF.